These 29 T cell receptor beta chains were sequenced from one sample in a study of Graves' ophthalmopathy and Graves' hyperthyroidism. RNA transcripts provided the template for amplifying TCR beta CDR3 regions. First-round RT-PCR with HTBI primers preceded a second-round multiplex PCR. TCRdb re-called the multiplex PCR reads through MiXCR, storing one row per CDR3 protein. Of around 660,000 distinct CDR3 sequences detected, roughly two fifths appear once; the ten largest clones hold over 2.5%. Sequencing was performed on peripheral blood. The origin of the receptors is an adult man with Graves' ophthalmopathy.

The CDR3 sequence: CATSRDYGGSTDTQYF. The CDR3 nucleotides read TGTGCCACCAGCAGAGATTACGGAGGGAGCACAGATACGCAGTATTTT. The chain couples TRBV15 to TRBJ2-3, with a possible D match to TRBD2 (6 bases). Trimming took 0 bases from V and 0 from J, leaving 10 bases between them. The CDR3 runs to 16 residues. The germline CDR1 and CDR2 sequences are LNHNV and YYDKDF (reference sequence).

This clonotype was counted many times. The chain employs TRBV5-1 and TRBJ2-5; weak D call: TRBD1 (6 bases). Trimming removed 0 bases from V and 6 bases from J, with 15 bases in between. Germline loops: CDR1 SGHRS, CDR2 YFSETQ. The length of the CDR3 is 15 residues. CDR3 residues: CASSLASGQEKTQYF. CDR3 DNA: TGCGCCAGCAGCTTGGCCTCGGGACAAGAGAAGACCCAGTACTTC.

This clonotype has at least ten counts. The V and J genes are TRBV2 and TRBJ2-5, with D perhaps matching TRBD2 (6 bases). The CDR3 totals 13 residues. CDR1 SNHLY and CDR2 FYNNEI come from the germline V gene. V lost 3 bases, J lost 5 bases, and 10 bases lay in between. Here the CDR3 DNA reads TGTGCCAGCAGTGATGCTGGGAGGGAGACCCAGTACTTC. Its protein is CASSDAGRETQYF.

The V call is TRBV25-1, the J call TRBJ1-2; 8 positions agree with TRBD1. Per germline, CDR1 MGHDK and CDR2 SYGVNS. V dropped 6 bases and J dropped 7; count of bases not matched to a gene: 4. This CDR3 region has 12 residues. CDR3 sequence reads: CASRSGGGGYTF. The CDR3 nucleotides read TGTGCCAGCAGGTCAGGGGGCGGTGGCTACACCTTC.

As for this clonotype: With a much larger clone just one base away, this may be a read error. V and J are TRBV7-2 and TRBJ2-7, with D tentatively TRBD1 (5 bases). CDR1 is SGHTA, CDR2 FQGNSA, per germline. This CDR3 region has 13 residues. In DNA, the CDR3 is TGTGCCAGCAGCTTAGCACAGGTCTACGAGCAGTGCTTC. This encodes CASSLAQVYEQCF. Combining the CDR3 with reference TRBV7-2 and TRBJ2-7 gives the whole variable domain GAGVSQSPSNKVTEKGKDVELRCDPISGHTALYWYRQSLGQGLEFLIYFQGNSAPDKSGLPSDRFSAERTGGSVSTLTIQRTQQEDSAVYLCASSLAQVYEQCFGPGTRLTVT.

The V and J genes are TRBV29-1 and TRBJ2-5, with no clear D. Germline CDR1 and CDR2: SQVTM and ANQGSEA. V dropped 0 bases and J dropped 4 bases, with 6 bases sitting between them. The CDR3 length is 12 residues. The CDR3 sequence: CSVEDWTETQYF. In nucleotides, the CDR3 is TGCAGCGTTGAAGATTGGACAGAGACCCAGTACTTC.

This clonotype was seen just once. A much larger clone sits a single nucleotide away, making a read error possible. The V gene is TRBV7-6, the J gene TRBJ2-5; D gene uncertain. Germline V lookup: CDR1 SGHVS, CDR2 FNYEAQ. CDR3 length equals 16 residues. Between the trimmed V and J ends, which lost 4 bases and 5 bases, there was a span of 20 bases. CDR3 DNA sequence: TGTGCCAGCAGCTCAGATTCGGCCCCCAGCTGGGAGACCCAGTACTTC. It codes for CASSSDSAPSWETQYF.

This clonotype occurred many times. This chain joins TRBV7-6 and TRBJ1-1; TRBD1 aligns across 7 bases. CDR1 is SGHVS, CDR2 FNYEAQ, per germline. This CDR3 has 17 residues. The J segment lost 0 bases and the V segment lost 5 bases, leaving 12 bases of the junction unmatched. The CDR3 region is CASSPLGTAKMNTEAFF. CDR3 DNA: TGTGCCAGCAGCCCCCTAGGGACAGCCAAGATGAACACTGAAGCTTTCTTT.

This clonotype was seen at least ten times. This chain connects TRBV7-8 to TRBJ1-6; 7 bases map to TRBD1. The CDR3 spans 14 residues. Trimming removed 5 bases from V and 6 bases from J; junction bases left unmatched: 4. Germline-derived CDR1 and CDR2 are SGHVS and FQNEAQ. The CDR3 DNA reads TGTGCCAGCAGCCCCACAGGGGTTAATTCACCCCTCCACTTT. As protein: CASSPTGVNSPLHF.

V and J are TRBV9 and TRBJ1-3; TRBD1 agrees at 8 bases. Trimming removed 4 bases from V and 8 bases from J; junction bases left unmatched: 8. The CDR3 runs to 14 residues. Germline CDR1 SGDLS, CDR2 YYNGEE. CDR3 amino acids: CASSMGQAPDTIYF. The CDR3 DNA follows: TGTGCCAGCAGCATGGGACAGGCGCCGGACACCATATATTTT.

The table lists this clonotype with a few counts. The V gene is TRBV9, the J gene TRBJ2-2, with TRBD2 identical over 7 bases. The CDR3 is 15 residues long. In germline, CDR1 is SGDLS, CDR2 YYNGEE. Unmatched junction bases numbered 6, after V lost 2 bases and J lost 5 bases. In DNA, the CDR3 is TGTGCCAGCAGCGTCTGGGGGGGGGAAACCGGGGAGCTGTTTTTT. Translation: CASSVWGGETGELFF.

This clonotype was seen ten or more times. The chain carries TRBV7-9 and TRBJ1-2, with D possibly matching TRBD1 (6 bases). The CDR3 consists of 15 residues. Trimming removed 0 bases from V and 6 bases from J, with 14 bases in between. From germline, CDR1 is SEHNR and CDR2 FQNEAQ (reference sequence). The CDR3 reads CASSLALGAGNGYTF. In nucleotides, the CDR3 is TGTGCCAGCAGCTTAGCGCTGGGGGCGGGGAATGGCTACACCTTC.

Worth noting for this clonotype: One junction end does not reproduce the germline sequence, and a read error may be involved. The chain recombines TRBV10-3 with TRBJ2-7, with D hard to call. Germline CDR1 is ENHRY and CDR2 is SYGVKD. CDR3 length: 14 amino acids. The DNA for the CDR3 is TGTGCCAGCAGTTACTCGGGCGGCCTCTACGAGCAGTACTTC. It codes for CASSYSGGLYEQYF.

The sample holds many counts of this clonotype. The CDR3 loop is CASDSPGQLYGYTF. The CDR3 DNA sequence: TGTGCCAGCGATTCCCCGGGACAGCTCTATGGCTACACCTTC. The rearrangement links TRBV10-3 to TRBJ1-2; 7 bases fit TRBD1. Germline V gene lookup returns CDR1 ENHRY and CDR2 SYGVKD. This CDR3 is 14 amino acids long. J was trimmed by 4 bases and V by 10 bases; bases with no gene match: 12.

This clonotype was seen once. V gene TRBV29-1 combines with J gene TRBJ1-2; a weak D match, TRBD1 (6 bases). The CDR3 runs 13 residues. In germline, CDR1 is SQVTM, CDR2 ANQGSEA. Trimming left V 4 bases short and J 3 bases short, with 12 bases between. The CDR3 DNA is TGCAGCGTTGCGGGAGCAGGGGACTATGGCTACACCTTC. Translating gives CSVAGAGDYGYTF.

The chain employs TRBV12-3 or TRBV12-4 and TRBJ1-1; 12 nucleotides match TRBD1. V trimming: 7 bases; J trimming: 3 bases; junction bases outside the gene matches: 15. The CDR3 loop spans 18 amino acids. CDR3 in amino acids: CASTSSPGTGGPDTEAFF. In DNA, the CDR3 is TGTGCCAGCACCTCATCCCCCGGGACAGGGGGCCCCGACACTGAAGCTTTCTTT.

There are many counts of this clonotype. In nucleotides, the CDR3 is TGTGCCAGCTGCGGGAGCTCCTACGAGCAGTACTTC. The encoded protein is CASCGSSYEQYF. This sequence joins TRBV12-3 or TRBV12-4 and TRBJ2-7; 7 bases are shared with TRBD2. This CDR3 contains 12 residues. The V and J ends lost 8 bases and 0 bases, in that order; junction bases with no gene match: 1.

J is TRBJ2-5 and V is TRBV29-1, with D perhaps matching TRBD1 (6 bases). The CDR3 extends over 11 amino acids. Germline assignment: CDR1 SQVTM and CDR2 ANQGSEA. Between the trimmed V and J ends, which lost 8 bases and 5 bases, there was a span of 12 bases. The CDR3 region is CSQGNLETQYF. In DNA, the CDR3 is TGCAGCCAGGGGAACCTGGAGACCCAGTACTTC. Drawing the rest from reference TRBV29-1 and TRBJ2-5, the complete variable domain is SAVISQKPSRDICQRGTSLTIQCQVDSQVTMMFWYRQQPGQSLTLIATANQGSEATYESGFVIDKFPISRPNLTFSTLTVSNMSPEDSSIYLCSQGNLETQYFGPGTRLLVL.

The table lists this clonotype with many counts. CDR3 region: CASSSRQGVTYEQYF. The CDR3 coding sequence is TGTGCCAGCAGCTCCCGACAGGGAGTGACCTACGAGCAGTACTTC. The chain uses TRBV7-9 and TRBJ2-7, with TRBD1 matching over 7 bases. V was clipped by 4 bases and J by 2 bases; unmatched bases: 8. The CDR3 sequence is 15 residues long. The germline gives CDR1 SEHNR, CDR2 FQNEAQ (reference sequence). The whole variable domain, filled in from reference TRBV7-9 and TRBJ2-7, reads DTGVSQNPRHKITKRGQNVTFRCDPISEHNRLYWYRQTLGQGPEFLTYFQNEAQLEKSRLLSDRFSAERPKGSFSTLEIQRTEQGDSAMYLCASSSRQGVTYEQYFGPGTRLTVT.

The rearrangement uses TRBV12-3 or TRBV12-4 and TRBJ1-5; 8 nucleotides line up with TRBD1. After removal of 4 bases from V and 0 bases from J, the junction contained 11 bases not matched to a gene. The CDR3 has 18 residues. CDR3 loop: CASSWLAGGFNSNQPQHF. CDR3 nucleotide sequence: TGTGCCAGCAGTTGGTTGGCAGGGGGCTTTAATAGCAATCAGCCCCAGCATTTT.

V usage is TRBV2 and J usage is TRBJ2-7; D is unclear. The V gene lost 4 bases and the J gene lost 7 bases, with 11 bases spanning the gap. The CDR3 has 12 amino acids. The germline V gene encodes CDR1 SNHLY and CDR2 FYNNEI. CDR3 loop: CASSGDHNEQYF. The CDR3 DNA follows: TGTGCCAGCAGTGGAGATCACAATGAGCAGTACTTC. The whole variable domain, filled in from reference TRBV2 and TRBJ2-7, reads EPEVTQTPSHQVTQMGQEVILRCVPISNHLYFYWYRQILGQKVEFLVSFYNNEISEKSEIFDDQFSVERPDGSNFTLKIRSTKLEDSAMYFCASSGDHNEQYFGPGTRLTVT.

This chain uses TRBV7-2 with TRBJ1-2; D unresolved. Germline V CDR1 and CDR2: SGHTA, FQGNSA. Deletions cut 11 bases from V and 7 bases from J, with 20 bases between. The CDR3 extends over 13 amino acids. CDR3 amino acids: CAFLPRESGGYTF. In nucleotides, the CDR3 is TGTGCCTTCTTACCCCGGGAAAGCGGTGGCTACACCTTC. Full variable domain (rest looked up from reference TRBV7-2 and TRBJ1-2): GAGVSQSPSNKVTEKGKDVELRCDPISGHTALYWYRQSLGQGLEFLIYFQGNSAPDKSGLPSDRFSAERTGGSVSTLTIQRTQQEDSAVYLCAFLPRESGGYTFGSGTRLTVV.

The J gene is TRBJ1-5, the V gene TRBV2; D might be TRBD1 (5 bases). V was pared by 1 base and J by 7 bases, with 20 bases between. The CDR3 extends over 17 amino acids. CDR1 and CDR2 from the germline V gene are SNHLY and FYNNEI. The CDR3 spells CASSEGLSGALGQPQHF. CDR3 coding DNA: TGTGCCAGCAGTGAAGGGCTCAGCGGGGCTTTGGGACAGCCCCAGCATTTT.

The chain uses TRBV7-9 and TRBJ2-5; TRBD1 matches at 7 bases. The germline V gene has CDR1 SEHNR and CDR2 FQNEAQ (reference sequence). This CDR3 is built from 14 residues. The V and J ends lost 1 base and 9 bases, in that order; junction bases with no gene match: 8. The CDR3 here is CASSLGQGNQPQYF. The CDR3 DNA reads as TGTGCCAGCAGCTTAGGACAGGGCAATCAGCCCCAGTACTTC.

The chain has TRBV10-3 and TRBJ1-2; tentative D call: TRBD1 (6 bases). V lost 3 bases and J lost 7, with 24 bases in between. The germline V gene encodes CDR1 ENHRY and CDR2 SYGVKD. The CDR3 spans 17 residues. The CDR3: CAISDTLAGELDFGYTF. DNA for the CDR3: TGTGCCATCAGTGACACGCTAGCAGGGGAGTTGGACTTTGGCTACACCTTC.

The chain combines TRBV18 with TRBJ1-2, with 9 nucleotides matching TRBD1. Germline-derived CDR1 and CDR2 are KGHSH and LQKENI. V was pared by 3 bases and J by 5 bases, with 10 bases of the junction left unmatched. CDR3 length: 16 residues. Here the CDR3 DNA reads TGTGCCAGCTCACCCCGCCCCGGGACAGGGCGATATGGCTACACCTTC. It encodes CASSPRPGTGRYGYTF.

This clonotype was detected ten times or more. This chain uses TRBV12-3 or TRBV12-4 with TRBJ1-1, with 9 bases aligning to TRBD1. The V and J ends lost 6 bases and 0 bases, in that order; junction bases with no gene match: 2. This CDR3 region has 14 residues. In DNA, the CDR3 is TGTGCCAGCAGCCGGACAGGGGTGAACACTGAAGCTTTCTTT. Residues: CASSRTGVNTEAFF.

Regarding this clonotype: The limits of the CDR3 on the DNA are not certain, so only TCRdb's listed CDR3 is given. V gene TRBV25-1 combines with J gene TRBJ1-6. Counting both end residues, the CDR3 totals 21 amino acids. Germline V gene data show CDR1 as MGHDK and CDR2 as SYGVNS. CDR3 sequence: CDSSFYICSARYGTAASPLHF.

A few counts support this clonotype. This sequence joins TRBV5-5 and TRBJ2-5; TRBD1 aligns across 9 bases. V was pared by 0 bases and J by 7 bases, with 1 base of the junction left unmatched. Germline assignment: CDR1 SGHKS and CDR2 YYEKEE (reference sequence). The CDR3 is 13 amino acids. CDR3 bases: TGTGCCAGCAGCTTGGCGGGACAGGGGACCCAGTACTTC. It specifies CASSLAGQGTQYF.